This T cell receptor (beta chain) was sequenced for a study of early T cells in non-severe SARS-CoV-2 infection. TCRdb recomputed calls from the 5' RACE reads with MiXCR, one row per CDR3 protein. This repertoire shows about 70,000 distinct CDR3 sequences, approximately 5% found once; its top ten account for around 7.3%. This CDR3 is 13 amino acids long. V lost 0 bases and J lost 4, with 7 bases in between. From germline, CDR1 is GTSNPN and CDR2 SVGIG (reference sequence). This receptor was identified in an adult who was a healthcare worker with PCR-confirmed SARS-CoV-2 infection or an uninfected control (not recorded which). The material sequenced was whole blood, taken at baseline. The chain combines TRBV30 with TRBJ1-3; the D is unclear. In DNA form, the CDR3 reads TGTGCCTGGAGTGTACCGGGGGGAAACACCATATATTTT. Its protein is CAWSVPGGNTIYF.